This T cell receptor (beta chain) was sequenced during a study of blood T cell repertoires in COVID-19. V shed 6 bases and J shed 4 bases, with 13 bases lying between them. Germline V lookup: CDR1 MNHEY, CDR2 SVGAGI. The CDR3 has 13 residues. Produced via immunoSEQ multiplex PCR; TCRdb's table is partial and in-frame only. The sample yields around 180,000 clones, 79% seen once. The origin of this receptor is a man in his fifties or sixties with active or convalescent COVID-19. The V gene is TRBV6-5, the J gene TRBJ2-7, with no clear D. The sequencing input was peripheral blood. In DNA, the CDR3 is TGTGCCAGCAGGCCCCGACGCGGATACGAGCAGTACTTC. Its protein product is CASRPRRGYEQYF.